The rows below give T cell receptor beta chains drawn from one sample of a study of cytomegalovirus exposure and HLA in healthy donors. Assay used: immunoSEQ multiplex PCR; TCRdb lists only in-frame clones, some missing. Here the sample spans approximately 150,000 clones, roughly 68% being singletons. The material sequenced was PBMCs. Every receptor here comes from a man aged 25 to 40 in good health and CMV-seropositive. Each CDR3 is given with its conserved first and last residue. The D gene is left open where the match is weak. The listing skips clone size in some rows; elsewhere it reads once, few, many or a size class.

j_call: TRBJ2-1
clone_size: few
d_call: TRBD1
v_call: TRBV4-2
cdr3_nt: TGTGCCAGCAGCCGGGACGGGACAGGGGGGTACAATGAGCAGTTCTTC
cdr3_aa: CASSRDGTGGYNEQFF

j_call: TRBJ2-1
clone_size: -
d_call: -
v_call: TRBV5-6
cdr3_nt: TGTGCCAGCAGCTTGGATTTAAATGAGCAGTTCTTC
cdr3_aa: CASSLDLNEQFF

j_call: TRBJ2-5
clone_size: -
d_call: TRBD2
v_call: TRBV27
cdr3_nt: TGTGCCAGCAGTTTCCTAGCGGGGGAGATACAAGAGACCCAGTACTTC
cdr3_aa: CASSFLAGEIQETQYF

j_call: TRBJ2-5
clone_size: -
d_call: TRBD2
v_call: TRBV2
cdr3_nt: TGTGCCAGCAGCCTCGGACTAGCGGGAGAACAGTACTTC
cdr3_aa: CASSLGLAGEQYF

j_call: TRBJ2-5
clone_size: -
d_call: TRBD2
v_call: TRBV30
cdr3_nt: TGTGCCTGGCATGTAGCGGGAGGCCGGGGGAGGCAAGAGACCCAGTACTTC
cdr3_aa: CAWHVAGGRGRQETQYF

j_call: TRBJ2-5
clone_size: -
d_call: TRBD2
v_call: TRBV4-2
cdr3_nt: TGTGCCAGCAGCCAAGATTTCGCCCTAGCGGGAGGATGGGGGGGGCAAGAGACCCAGTACTTC
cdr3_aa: CASSQDFALAGGWGGQETQYF

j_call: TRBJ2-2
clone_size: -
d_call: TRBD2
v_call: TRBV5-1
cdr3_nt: TGCGCCAGCAGCATAGGGACTAGCGGGGCCGGGGAGCTGTTTTTT
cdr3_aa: CASSIGTSGAGELFF

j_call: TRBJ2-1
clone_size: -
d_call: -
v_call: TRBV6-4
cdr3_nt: TGTGCCAGCAGTGAAAATCGTTTCAATGAGCAGTTCTTC
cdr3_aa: CASSENRFNEQFF

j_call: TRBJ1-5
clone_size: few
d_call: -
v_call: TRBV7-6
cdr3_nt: TGTGCCAGCAGCTTAAGTTCCCTAAGCAATCAGCCCCAGCATTTT
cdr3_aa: CASSLSSLSNQPQHF

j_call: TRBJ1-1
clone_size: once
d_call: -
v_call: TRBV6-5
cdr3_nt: TGTGCCAGCAGTTTAGACGGACAGAACACTGAAGCTTTCTTT
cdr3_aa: CASSLDGQNTEAFF

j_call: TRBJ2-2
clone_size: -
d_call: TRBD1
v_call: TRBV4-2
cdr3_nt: TGTGCCAGCAGCCAAAATCAGGGGGCGTCCGGGGAGCTGTTTTTT
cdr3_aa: CASSQNQGASGELFF

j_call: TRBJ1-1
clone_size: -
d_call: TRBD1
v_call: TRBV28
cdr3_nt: TGTGTCAGCAGGGGGACAGGGAGCACTGAAGCTTTCTTT
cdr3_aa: CVSRGTGSTEAFF

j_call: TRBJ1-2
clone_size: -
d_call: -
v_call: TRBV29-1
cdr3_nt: TGCAGCGTTGAAGACCCTCTGCGTTATTGGGGCTACACCTTC
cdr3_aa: CSVEDPLRYWGYTF

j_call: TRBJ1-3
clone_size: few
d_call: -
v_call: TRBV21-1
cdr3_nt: TGTGCCAGCAGCGCAGGGACAGGGGGCATTTCCGGAAACACCATATATTTT
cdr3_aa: CASSAGTGGISGNTIYF

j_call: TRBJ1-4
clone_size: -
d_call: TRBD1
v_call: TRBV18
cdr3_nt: TGTGCCAGCTCACCTACACAGGGGATTAATGAAAAACTGTTTTTT
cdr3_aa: CASSPTQGINEKLFF

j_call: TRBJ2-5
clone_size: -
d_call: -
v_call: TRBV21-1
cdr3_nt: TGTGCCAGCAGCAAAGACAAACAGCAACAAGAGACCCAGTACTTC
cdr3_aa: CASSKDKQQQETQYF

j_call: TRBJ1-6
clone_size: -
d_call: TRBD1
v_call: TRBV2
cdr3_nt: TGTGCCAGCACCGTATTCCCCCTTACAGGGGTGGATTCACCCCTCCACTTT
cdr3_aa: CASTVFPLTGVDSPLHF